This entry lists 25 T cell receptor beta chains sequenced from one sample in a study of identical twins. A single record per CDR3 protein comes from TCRdb applying MiXCR to the 5' RACE reads. The repertoire holds 400,000 or so distinct CDR3 sequences, with about 10% as singletons. The sequencing sample was made of naive T cells sorted from blood. The source of these receptors is a woman in her 50s in good health.

This clonotype was seen a few times. The CDR3 DNA reads as TGCGCCAGCAGCTTGGAGGGTTCAAGCTCCTACAATGAGCAGTTCTTC. Protein: CASSLEGSSSYNEQFF. V and J are TRBV5-1 and TRBJ2-1, with unresolved D. Per germline, CDR1 SGHRS and CDR2 YFSETQ. There are 16 residues in the CDR3. Trimming pared 0 bases from V and 0 bases from J, leaving 10 bases between. The full variable domain, its missing parts supplied by reference TRBV5-1 and TRBJ2-1, is KAGVTQTPRYLIKTRGQQVTLSCSPISGHRSVSWYQQTPGQGLQFLFEYFSETQRNKGNFPGRFSGRQFSNSRSEMNVSTLELGDSALYLCASSLEGSSSYNEQFFGPGTRLTVL.

The chain employs TRBV5-1 and TRBJ1-1; D uncertain. Germline lookup yields CDR1 SGHRS and CDR2 YFSETQ. V gave up 3 bases and J gave up 6 bases, with 12 bases separating them. The CDR3 runs 13 residues. CDR3 protein: CASSSRPDAEAFF. DNA of the CDR3: TGCGCCAGCAGCTCTAGACCAGACGCTGAAGCTTTCTTT.

In this sample, this clonotype turned up a few times. The chain carries TRBV5-1 and TRBJ2-5; D not resolved. V lost 3 bases, J lost 0 bases, and 15 bases lay in between. The germline V gene has CDR1 SGHRS and CDR2 YFSETQ. The CDR3 covers 16 residues. Here the CDR3 reads CASSSPEAANQETQYF. CDR3 coding DNA: TGCGCCAGCAGCTCCCCTGAGGCGGCCAACCAAGAGACCCAGTACTTC.

This clonotype was detected many times. The chain is built from TRBV3-1 and TRBJ2-3; D uncertain. CDR3 size: 13 residues. V dropped 3 bases and J dropped 2 bases, with 6 bases sitting between them. Germline V CDR1 and CDR2: LGHDT, YNNKEL (reference sequence). CDR3: CASSHQPTDTQYF. The CDR3 bases are TGTGCCAGCAGCCACCAACCCACAGATACGCAGTATTTT.

This clonotype showed up many times. This sequence joins TRBV9 and TRBJ2-1, with TRBD2 identical over 9 bases. Unmatched junction bases numbered 6, after V lost 4 bases and J lost 7 bases. Germline CDR1 reads SGDLS; CDR2 reads YYNGEE. The CDR3 sequence is 14 residues long. CDR3 region: CASSTLAGSNEQFF. CDR3 DNA: TGTGCCAGCAGCACGCTAGCGGGAAGTAATGAGCAGTTCTTC.

The rearrangement uses TRBV20-1 and TRBJ2-3, with TRBD2 identical over 9 bases. The CDR3 consists of 17 residues. Germline loops: CDR1 DFQATT, CDR2 SNEGSKA (reference sequence). V trimming: 3 bases; J trimming: 5 bases; junction bases outside the gene matches: 15. CDR3 protein: CSASASREGHLGDTQYF. The DNA for the CDR3 is TGCAGTGCTAGTGCCTCGCGGGAGGGCCACCTTGGAGATACGCAGTATTTT.

The rearrangement links TRBV7-2 to TRBJ2-7; D is possibly TRBD1 (6 bases). Germline values: CDR1 SGHTA, CDR2 FQGNSA. The CDR3 runs 13 residues. The V end lost 5 bases, the J end lost 6 bases, and 14 bases lay between the germline ends. The CDR3 DNA reads as TGTGCCAGCAGCACCCAGGGGTCCCGCGAGCAGTACTTC. Residues: CASSTQGSREQYF. Full variable domain (missing parts from reference TRBV7-2 and TRBJ2-7): GAGVSQSPSNKVTEKGKDVELRCDPISGHTALYWYRQSLGQGLEFLIYFQGNSAPDKSGLPSDRFSAERTGGSVSTLTIQRTQQEDSAVYLCASSTQGSREQYFGPGTRLTVT.

The sample holds a few counts of this clonotype. The chain combines TRBV5-6 with TRBJ2-1, with D perhaps assigned TRBD1 or TRBD2 (7 bases each). From germline, CDR1 is SGHDT and CDR2 YYEEEE. The CDR3 consists of 18 residues. V shed 4 bases and J shed 4 bases, with 24 bases lying between them. As DNA, the CDR3 is TGTGCCAGCAGCACCCCATGGGGGGGGGCAGGGGGGTACAATGAGCAGTTCTTC. This sequence encodes CASSTPWGGAGGYNEQFF.

The chain has TRBV6-1 and TRBJ1-1, with D unclear. Germline V lookup: CDR1 MNHNS, CDR2 SASEGT. CDR3 length equals 12 residues. V lost 3 bases and J lost 8, with 10 bases in between. The DNA for the CDR3 is TGTGCCAGCAGTGACTACACGTTCGAAGCTTTCTTT. Its protein is CASSDYTFEAFF.

V usage is TRBV6-6 and J usage is TRBJ2-7; D is perhaps TRBD2 (8 bases). Trimming removed 6 bases from V and 3 bases from J, with 30 bases in between. Germline V gene data show CDR1 as MNHNY and CDR2 as SVGAGI (reference sequence). The CDR3 contains 19 residues. CDR3 protein: CASRPSGTEGLAWFYEQYF. CDR3 sequence (DNA): TGTGCCAGCAGACCGTCTGGGACAGAAGGACTAGCTTGGTTCTACGAGCAGTACTTC.

The chain employs TRBV29-1 and TRBJ2-7, with TRBD1 identical over 9 bases. The CDR3 sequence is 12 residues long. V lost 5 bases to trimming and J lost 4 bases; unmatched junction nucleotides: 3. Germline-derived CDR1 and CDR2 are SQVTM and ANQGSEA. The CDR3: CSVRTGDYEQYF. The CDR3 DNA follows: TGCAGCGTTCGGACAGGGGATTACGAGCAGTACTTC.

Points on this clonotype: At one end the junction does not follow the germline gene, possibly because of a read error. The chain employs TRBV7-8 and TRBJ2-5; unclear D gene. Germline V gene lookup returns CDR1 SGHVS and CDR2 FQNEAQ. This CDR3 comprises 12 residues. The DNA for the CDR3 is TGTGCCAGCAGCTTAGGCGGAGAGGCCCAGTACTTC. Translation: CASSLGGEAQYF. The full variable domain, completed using reference TRBV7-8 and TRBJ2-5, is GAGVSQSPRYKVAKRGQDVALRCDPISGHVSLFWYQQALGQGPEFLTYFQNEAQLDKSGLPSDRFFAERPEGSVSTLKIQRTQQEDSAVYLCASSLGGEAQYFGPGTRLLVL.

This clonotype was observed at least ten times. The genes are TRBV5-1 and TRBJ2-1, with D unclear. CDR1 is SGHRS, CDR2 YFSETQ, per germline. CDR3 length equals 12 residues. Trimming stripped 0 bases from V and 5 bases from J, with 3 bases between. The CDR3, as DNA: TGCGCCAGCAGCTTGGGTCACAATGAGCAGTTCTTC. It specifies CASSLGHNEQFF. Variable domain in full (rest from reference TRBV5-1 and TRBJ2-1): KAGVTQTPRYLIKTRGQQVTLSCSPISGHRSVSWYQQTPGQGLQFLFEYFSETQRNKGNFPGRFSGRQFSNSRSEMNVSTLELGDSALYLCASSLGHNEQFFGPGTRLTVL.

The chain joins TRBV6-6 to TRBJ1-3; no clear D gene. CDR1 is MNHNY, CDR2 SVGAGI, per germline (reference sequence). V lost 5 bases and J 0 bases, leaving 11 bases between the germline ends. The CDR3 consists of 15 residues. The CDR3 sequence is CASSRTWVSGNTIYF. CDR3 in DNA: TGTGCCAGCAGTCGTACTTGGGTCTCTGGAAACACCATATATTTT.

In this sample, this clonotype turned up a few times. This chain links TRBV12-3 or TRBV12-4 with TRBJ1-2, with TRBD1 identical over 8 bases. V lost 0 bases to trimming and J lost 8 bases; unmatched junction nucleotides: 8. The CDR3 has 15 residues. Here the CDR3 reads CASSLAISGGRGYTF. DNA of the CDR3: TGTGCCAGCAGTTTAGCTATCTCAGGGGGCCGGGGCTACACCTTC.

The genes are TRBV6-5 and TRBJ1-1; 8 bases are shared with TRBD1. This CDR3 region has 16 residues. V trimming: 0 bases; J trimming: 0 bases; junction bases outside the gene matches: 3. Per the germline V gene, CDR1 is MNHEY and CDR2 is SVGAGI. CDR3 sequence: CASSYSRGLMNTEAFF. In nucleotides, the CDR3 is TGTGCCAGCAGTTACTCCAGGGGGCTTATGAACACTGAAGCTTTCTTT.

V gene TRBV25-1 combines with J gene TRBJ2-2; 8 bases map to TRBD2. This CDR3 region has 18 residues. From germline, CDR1 is MGHDK and CDR2 SYGVNS. The junction had 10 bases not matched to a gene; V was cut back by 3 bases and J by 1 base. CDR3: CASSDDKLAGWNTGELFF. DNA for the CDR3: TGTGCCAGCAGTGACGACAAATTAGCGGGATGGAACACCGGGGAGCTGTTTTTT.

This chain uses TRBV18 with TRBJ2-1, with D possibly being TRBD2 (6 bases). From germline, CDR1 is KGHSH and CDR2 LQKENI. The CDR3 contains 15 residues. V gave up 4 bases and J gave up 7 bases, with 17 bases separating them. The CDR3: CASSLGGVVGNEQFF. CDR3 nucleotides: TGTGCCAGCTCACTCGGAGGGGTCGTGGGGAATGAGCAGTTCTTC.

There are many counts of this clonotype. V and J are TRBV5-6 and TRBJ2-2; 7 nucleotides align to TRBD1. The CDR3 has 16 residues. Trimming removed 3 bases from V and 6 bases from J; junction bases left unmatched: 11. Germline V gene data show CDR1 as SGHDT and CDR2 as YYEEEE. Here the CDR3 reads CASSSPPDRLAGELFF. As DNA, the CDR3 is TGTGCCAGCAGCTCACCCCCGGACAGGCTTGCCGGGGAGCTGTTTTTT.

The table lists this clonotype with a few counts. V gene TRBV7-9 combines with J gene TRBJ1-1; D is uncertain. The CDR3 sequence is 16 residues long. Trimming took 5 bases from V and 4 from J, leaving 20 bases between them. Germline V gene data show CDR1 as SEHNR and CDR2 as FQNEAQ (reference sequence). The CDR3 spells CASSPHSVGSGTEAFF. In nucleotides, the CDR3 is TGTGCCAGCAGCCCACATTCCGTGGGGAGTGGCACTGAAGCTTTCTTT.

This clonotype was counted at least ten times. CDR3 nucleotides: TGCAGTGCTAGAGGGGGGTTTGGCGGGAGCGTAACAGATACGCAGTATTTT. This gives the protein CSARGGFGGSVTDTQYF. The rearrangement links TRBV20-1 to TRBJ2-3; 7 nucleotides match TRBD2. The J segment lost 3 bases and the V segment lost 1 base, leaving 13 bases of the junction unmatched. The CDR3 spans 17 residues. CDR1 is DFQATT and CDR2 is SNEGSKA in the germline V gene (reference sequence).

The chain employs TRBV30 and TRBJ2-5, with 11 bases identical to TRBD1. The trim removed 2 bases at V and 5 bases at J, leaving 7 bases unmatched. Germline V gene lookup returns CDR1 GTSNPN and CDR2 SVGIG (reference sequence). The CDR3 is made up of 15 amino acids. CDR3 amino acids: CAWSPGTGGGETQYF. The CDR3 region has the DNA TGTGCCTGGAGTCCCGGGACAGGGGGTGGTGAGACCCAGTACTTC.

This clonotype was seen ten or more times. CDR3 sequence reads: CASSLPVNTGELFF. In DNA form, the CDR3 reads TGCGCCAGCAGCTTACCCGTCAACACCGGGGAGCTGTTTTTT. This chain connects TRBV5-1 to TRBJ2-2; D gene unclear. V shed 2 bases and J shed 2 bases, with 7 bases lying between them. The CDR3 loop spans 14 amino acids. The germline CDR1 and CDR2 sequences are SGHRS and YFSETQ. Combining the CDR3 with reference TRBV5-1 and TRBJ2-2 gives the whole variable domain KAGVTQTPRYLIKTRGQQVTLSCSPISGHRSVSWYQQTPGQGLQFLFEYFSETQRNKGNFPGRFSGRQFSNSRSEMNVSTLELGDSALYLCASSLPVNTGELFFGEGSRLTVL.

This clonotype was detected a few times. This rearrangement joins TRBV12-3 or TRBV12-4 to TRBJ1-2; D is undetermined. V was pared by 1 base and J by 2 bases, with 5 bases between. The CDR3 is 13 residues long. The CDR3 spells CASSLGTNYGYTF. CDR3 in DNA: TGTGCCAGCAGTTTAGGGACCAACTATGGCTACACCTTC.

The J gene is TRBJ2-1, the V gene TRBV7-9, with 7 bases that match TRBD2. CDR1 and CDR2 from the germline V gene are SEHNR and FQNEAQ (reference sequence). The CDR3 extends over 13 amino acids. After removal of 9 bases from V and 3 bases from J, the junction contained 5 bases not matched to a gene. CDR3 DNA: TGTGCCAGTTGGGGGGGACTCTACAATGAGCAGTTCTTC. It codes for CASWGGLYNEQFF. The full variable domain, in which reference TRBV7-9 and TRBJ2-1 provide the parts outside the CDR3, is DTGVSQNPRHKITKRGQNVTFRCDPISEHNRLYWYRQTLGQGPEFLTYFQNEAQLEKSRLLSDRFSAERPKGSFSTLEIQRTEQGDSAMYLCASWGGLYNEQFFGPGTRLTVL.